This section outlines one TCR beta chain sequence together with its context. The data derive from a study of blood T cell repertoires in COVID-19. The overall study: There were acute and convalescent COVID-19 samples, and they came from the United States, Italy and Spain.

CDR1 is ENHRY, CDR2 SYGVKD, per germline. CDR3 length: 15 residues. Trimming removed 5 bases from V and 4 bases from J; junction bases left unmatched: 5. The table came from immunoSEQ multiplex PCR; TCRdb's copy has only in-frame clones and leaves some out. The table includes more than 70,000 clones, roughly 86% detected once. This sequence was found in a man aged 45 to 65 with active or convalescent COVID-19. The V and J genes are TRBV10-3 and TRBJ2-3; 11 bases agree with TRBD2. The source material was peripheral blood. The CDR3 region is CAISLAGGGSDTQYF. The CDR3 coding sequence is TGTGCCATCAGTCTAGCGGGGGGCGGCTCAGATACGCAGTATTTT.